This T cell receptor (beta chain) was identified in a study of shared clonotypes between healthy human individuals. The donors were all Caucasian adults (living in Nashville, Tennessee). The CDR3 length is 17 residues. Germline V gene sequence: CDR1 MGHRA, CDR2 YSYEKL. V lost 1 base, J lost 0 bases, and 3 bases stayed unmatched. Per sorted-subset replicate PCR, input was around 220 ng DNA, representing roughly 29,000 T cell genomes. Libraries were prepared by immunoSEQ multiplex PCR; TCRdb keeps only in-frame clonotypes and omits some of them. Of approximately 2.4 million clones detected, roughly 95% appear once; the ten largest clones hold 0.1% to 0.15%.

The V gene is TRBV4-1, the J gene TRBJ2-7; 13 positions agree with TRBD2. The sequenced sample consisted of naive CD4+ T cells sorted from blood. The subset is: CD45RA+ positively selected. This TCR came from a man between 18 and 29 years old in good health. The CDR3 DNA sequence: TGCGCCAGCAGCCAAGCCTGGACTAGCGGGAGCTCCTACGAGCAGTACTTC. It codes for CASSQAWTSGSSYEQYF.